This T cell receptor (beta chain) was identified in a study of T cell changes during pregnancy in multiple sclerosis. V lost 5 bases and J lost 6, with 8 bases in between. The CDR3 sequence is 11 residues long. The germline V gene has CDR1 SGHRS and CDR2 YFSETQ. Only in-frame clones appear in the TCRdb table, and some are missing; sequencing was by immunoSEQ multiplex PCR. The sample lists around 50,000 clones, approximately 90% seen once, with around 7.9% in the top ten. The rearrangement joins TRBV5-1 to TRBJ1-2; D unclear. The specimen was CD8+ T cells from peripheral blood mononuclear cells, collected in the second trimester of pregnancy. The clonotype originates from a female donor with multiple sclerosis, enrolled in a pregnancy study. CDR3 nucleotides: TGCGCCAGCAGGAACACCAATGGCTACACCTTC. Its translation: CASRNTNGYTF.